This T cell receptor (beta chain) was obtained from a study of T cells expressing NK-cell markers. With the 5' RACE reads reprocessed, TCRdb shows one record per CDR3 protein and no DNA. The sample totals a few hundred thousand distinct CDR3 sequences. Germline CDR1 and CDR2: SGHDT and YYEEEE. This CDR3 spans 16 amino acids. Specimen: blood T cells: a sorted CD56 or NKG2C T cell subset, CD4+ or CD8+ T cells, or bulk PBMC T cells (not recorded which). This receptor was obtained from a woman in her forties or fifties in good health. The chain links TRBV5-6 to TRBJ1-2; TCRdb indicates TRBD1, and absent DNA this call remains unverified. Here the CDR3 reads CASSLRPPTADYGYTF.